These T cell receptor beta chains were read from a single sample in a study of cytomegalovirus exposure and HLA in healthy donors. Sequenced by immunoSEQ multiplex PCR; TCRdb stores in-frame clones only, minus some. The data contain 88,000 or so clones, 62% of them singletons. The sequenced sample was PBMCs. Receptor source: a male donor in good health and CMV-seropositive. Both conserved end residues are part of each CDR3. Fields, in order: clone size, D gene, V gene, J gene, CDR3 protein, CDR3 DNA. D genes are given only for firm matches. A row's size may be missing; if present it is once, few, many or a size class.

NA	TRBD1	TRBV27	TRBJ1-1	CASSSQGAREAFF	TGTGCCAGCAGTTCACAGGGGGCCCGTGAAGCTTTCTTT
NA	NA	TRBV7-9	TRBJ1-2	CASSLSGDGPYGYTF	TGTGCCAGCAGCTTATCAGGGGACGGGCCATATGGCTACACCTTC
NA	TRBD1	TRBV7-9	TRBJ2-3	CASSIGQGPDTQYF	TGTGCCAGCAGCATCGGACAGGGTCCAGATACGCAGTATTTT
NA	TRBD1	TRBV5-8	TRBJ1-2	CASSRYGQALLGGYTF	TGTGCCAGCAGCCGCTACGGACAGGCGTTACTGGGCGGCTACACCTTC
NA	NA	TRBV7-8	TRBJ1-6	CASSPGSGVPGSPLHF	TGTGCCAGCAGTCCCGGCTCAGGGGTCCCTGGTTCACCCCTCCACTTT
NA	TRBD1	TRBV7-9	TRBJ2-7	CASSFFWDRGREQYF	TGTGCCAGCAGCTTCTTCTGGGACAGGGGACGCGAGCAGTACTTC
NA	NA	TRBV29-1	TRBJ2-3	CSVEGGGPTSDTQYF	TGCAGCGTTGAGGGCGGGGGCCCAACGTCAGATACGCAGTATTTT
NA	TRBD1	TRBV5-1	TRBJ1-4	CASSLGQGKGEKLFF	TGCGCCAGCAGCTTGGGACAGGGAAAGGGTGAAAAACTGTTTTTT
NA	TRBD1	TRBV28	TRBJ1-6	CASSRQGNSPLHF	TGTGCCAGCAGTAGACAGGGTAATTCACCCCTCCACTTT
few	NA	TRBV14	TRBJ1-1	CASSQVHFEYWNTEAFF	TGTGCCAGCAGCCAAGTCCACTTCGAATACTGGAACACTGAAGCTTTCTTT
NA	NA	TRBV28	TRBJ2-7	CASSNRVSPYEQYF	TGTGCCAGCAGCAACAGGGTTTCCCCCTACGAGCAGTACTTC
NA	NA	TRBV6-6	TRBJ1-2	CASSLVRGYGYTF	TGTGCCAGCAGTTTGGTTAGGGGATATGGCTACACCTTC
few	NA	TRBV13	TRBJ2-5	CASSRGSGETQYF	TGTGCCAGCAGCCGGGGGTCGGGAGAGACCCAGTACTTC
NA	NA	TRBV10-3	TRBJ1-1	CAISDLSRNPGGYAEAFF	TGTGCCATCAGTGATTTGTCAAGGAACCCGGGGGGGTATGCTGAAGCTTTCTTT
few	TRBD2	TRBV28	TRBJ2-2	CASSLLLAGVNTGELFF	TGTGCCAGCAGTTTGTTACTAGCGGGAGTTAACACCGGGGAGCTGTTTTTT
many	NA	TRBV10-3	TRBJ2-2	CAISEGVGDTGELFF	TGTGCCATCAGTGAAGGTGTAGGGGACACCGGGGAGCTGTTTTTT
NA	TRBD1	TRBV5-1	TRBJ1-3	CASSLMGQDSGNTIYF	TGCGCCAGCAGCTTGATGGGACAGGACTCTGGAAACACCATATATTTT
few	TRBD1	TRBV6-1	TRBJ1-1	CASKRPGGAEAFF	TGTGCCAGCAAAAGGCCAGGGGGCGCTGAAGCTTTCTTT
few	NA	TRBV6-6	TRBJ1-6	CASSPPGQLNSPLHF	TGTGCCAGCAGCCCCCCCGGACAGCTTAATTCACCCCTCCACTTT
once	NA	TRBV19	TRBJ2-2	CASSAKGTLTGELFF	TGTGCCAGTAGTGCCAAGGGGACATTGACCGGGGAGCTGTTTTTT
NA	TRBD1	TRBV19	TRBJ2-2	CASRDRARSNTGELFF	TGTGCCAGCAGAGACAGGGCCCGTTCGAACACCGGGGAGCTGTTTTTT
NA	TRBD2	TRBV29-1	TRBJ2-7	CSVDGVSGFTYEQYF	TGCAGCGTTGACGGGGTTAGCGGGTTCACCTACGAGCAGTACTTC
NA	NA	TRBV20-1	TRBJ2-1	CSASINEQFF	TGCAGTGCATCCATCAATGAGCAGTTCTTC
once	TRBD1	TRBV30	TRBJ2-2	CASRDSTGELFF	TGTGCCTCCCGGGACAGCACCGGGGAGCTGTTTTTT